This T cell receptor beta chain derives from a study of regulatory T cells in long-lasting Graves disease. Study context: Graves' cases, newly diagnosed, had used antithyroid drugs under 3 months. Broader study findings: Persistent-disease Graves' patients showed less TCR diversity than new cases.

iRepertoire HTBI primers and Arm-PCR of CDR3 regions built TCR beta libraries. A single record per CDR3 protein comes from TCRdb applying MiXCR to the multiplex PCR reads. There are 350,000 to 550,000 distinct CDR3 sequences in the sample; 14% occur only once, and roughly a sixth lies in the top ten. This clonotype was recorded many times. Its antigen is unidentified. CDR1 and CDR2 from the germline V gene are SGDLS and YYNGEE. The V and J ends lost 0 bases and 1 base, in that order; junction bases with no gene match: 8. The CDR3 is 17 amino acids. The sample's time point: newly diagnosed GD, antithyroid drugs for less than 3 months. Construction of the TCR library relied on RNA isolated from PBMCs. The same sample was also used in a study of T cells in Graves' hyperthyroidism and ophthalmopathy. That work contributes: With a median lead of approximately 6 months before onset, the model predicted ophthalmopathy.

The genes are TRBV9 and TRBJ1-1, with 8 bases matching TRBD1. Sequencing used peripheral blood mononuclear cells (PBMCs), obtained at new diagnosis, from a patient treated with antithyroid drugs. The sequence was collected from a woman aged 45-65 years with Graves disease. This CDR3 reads CASSVGQGLLRNTEAFF. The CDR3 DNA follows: TGTGCCAGCAGCGTAGGACAGGGGTTATTAAGGAACACTGAAGCTTTCTTT. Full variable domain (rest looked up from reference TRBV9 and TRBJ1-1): DSGVTQTPKHLITATGQRVTLRCSPRSGDLSVYWYQQSLDQGLQFLIQYYNGEERAKGNILERFSAQQFPDLHSELNLSSLELGDSALYFCASSVGQGLLRNTEAFFGQGTRLTVV.